This TCR beta chain was sequenced in a study of OX40 agonist ivuxolimab in advanced cancers. The wider study: Subjects had a mean age of around 60 years, with a range of roughly 23 to 79; less than 90% were male. Three individuals attained partial responses, comprising one hepatocellular carcinoma case and two cutaneous melanoma cases. Points from the study as a whole: Dosing at 0.1 to 3.0 mg/kg was accompanied by clonal expansion of CD4+ and CD8+ blood T cells by week 6. Expanded clones belonging to CD8+ T cells outnumbered, on average, those of CD4+.

Clones were sequenced by immunoSEQ multiplex PCR, and TCRdb holds only the in-frame ones, with some missing. The sample carries around 14,000 clones, more than 65% recorded once. Notes on this clone: What it recognizes is unknown.

CDR3 size: 13 residues. J gave up 5 bases and V 3 bases, and 1 base lay outside the gene matches. From germline, CDR1 is SGDLS and CDR2 YYNGEE. The sequencing used CD4+ or CD8+ T cells sorted from blood, collected in a trial of the OX40 agonist ivuxolimab. The V call is TRBV9, the J call TRBJ2-2; 7 bases map to TRBD1. The clonotype comes from an adult with an advanced solid tumor such as melanoma, head and neck, liver or kidney cancer. The CDR3 bases are TGTGCCAGCAGCGCCAGGGGGACCGGGGAGCTGTTTTTT. Its protein product is CASSARGTGELFF.